This is a list of T cell receptor beta chains from one sample in a study of breast tumors, draining lymph nodes, adjacent tissues. Each CDR3 protein is one row after TCRdb ran MiXCR on the multiplex PCR reads. The sample shows tens of thousands of distinct CDR3 sequences, approximately 28% of them seen only once. The sample was axillary lymph node tissue. These receptors were obtained from a female donor with breast cancer. Some clones in this sample may be carry-over from other donors' samples. CDR3s include the opening cysteine and the closing phenylalanine or tryptophan. The D gene is left open where the match is weak. Part of the rows lack a size; the others show once, few, many or a class for expanded clones.

clone_size,j_call,d_call,v_call,cdr3_nt,cdr3_aa
many,TRBJ2-2,.,TRBV12-3/TRBV12-4,TGTGCCAGCAACCCCGATTGGGCCACCGGGGAGCTGTTTTTT,CASNPDWATGELFF
few,TRBJ2-3,TRBD2,TRBV6-1,TGTGCCAGCAGTGAATGGACTAGCGGGAGAGTAGCAGATACGCAGTATTTT,CASSEWTSGRVADTQYF
many,TRBJ1-1,TRBD1,TRBV20-1,TGCAGTGCGCAGACAGGGCCGAACACTGAAGCTTTCTTT,CSAQTGPNTEAFF
many,TRBJ1-4,.,TRBV30,TGTGCCTGGAGTTCGATCGGACTGGGTTTAGGACTGTTTTTT,CAWSSIGLGLGLFF
many,TRBJ2-2,.,TRBV4-3,TGTGCCAGCAGCCAAGCGACAGGGAACACCGGGGAGCTGTTTTTT,CASSQATGNTGELFF
.,TRBJ1-1,.,TRBV5-1,TGCGCCAGCAGCTTGGGGATTACCGGGAGCCGCACTGACGCTTTCTTT,CASSLGITGSRTDAFF
many,TRBJ2-5,.,TRBV15,TGTGCCACCAGCAGAGTTCTAACTGCCGCTCGACTTATACAAGAGACCCAGTACTTC,CATSRVLTAARLIQETQYF
many,TRBJ2-1,TRBD1,TRBV4-3,TGCGCCAGCAGCCAAGATATACCGGACAGGGAGCAGTTCTTC,CASSQDIPDREQFF
many,TRBJ2-1,TRBD1,TRBV5-1,TGCGCCAGCAGCGTCCAAGCGGCAGGGGGCTCCTACAATGAGCAGTTCTTC,CASSVQAAGGSYNEQFF
many,TRBJ2-5,TRBD1,TRBV20-1,TGCAGTGCTCCGGACAGGGGCCGCCCATCCCAGTACTTC,CSAPDRGRPSQYF
few,TRBJ1-2,.,TRBV4-1,TGCGCCAGCAGCCAAGATGAAGGCTATGGCTACACCTTC,CASSQDEGYGYTF
many,TRBJ1-5,.,TRBV6-6,TGTGCCAGCACCCTCGGCGGGAGTCAGCCCCAGCATTTT,CASTLGGSQPQHF
many,TRBJ2-3,.,TRBV6-2/TRBV6-3,TGTGCCAGCAAACGAGGGGCCACAGATACGCAGTATTTT,CASKRGATDTQYF
.,TRBJ2-1,.,TRBV30,TGTGCCTGCCGGAGGGGGTTGCATGAGCAGTTCTTC,CACRRGLHEQFF
.,TRBJ1-2,TRBD1,TRBV25-1,TGTGCCAGCAGTGACCCACAGGGGCGAAGTGGGCACACCTTC,CASSDPQGRSGHTF
many,TRBJ1-2,.,TRBV11-3,TGTGCCAGCAGCTTATACGGGGTGGAGGACTATGGCTACACCTTC,CASSLYGVEDYGYTF
many,TRBJ2-3,.,TRBV5-6,TGTGCCAGCAGCTTGGTTGGCCTGGCGGGCACAGATACGCAGTATTTT,CASSLVGLAGTDTQYF
many,TRBJ1-2,.,TRBV19,TGTGCCAGTAGTGTCTTTTACAGGGATGGCTACACCTTC,CASSVFYRDGYTF
many,TRBJ2-7,TRBD2,TRBV5-1,TGCGCCAGCAGCTTGGAGACTAGCGGGAGCTCCTACGAGCAGTACTTC,CASSLETSGSSYEQYF
.,TRBJ2-4,TRBD2,TRBV27,TGTGCCAGCGCGGGAGGCGGGGGTAACATTCAGTACTTC,CASAGGGGNIQYF
.,TRBJ2-3,.,TRBV20-1,TGCAGTGCTAGACGGGCCGGTAGCACAGATATGCAGTATTTT,CSARRAGSTDMQYF
many,TRBJ1-3,.,TRBV7-2,TGTGCCAGCAGCTTCGCGCCAGGAAGAATCTCTGGAAACACCATATATTTT,CASSFAPGRISGNTIYF
many,TRBJ1-2,TRBD1,TRBV24-1,TGTGCCACCAGTGAAGACAGGGATCGTGGCTACACCTTC,CATSEDRDRGYTF
many,TRBJ2-7,TRBD1,TRBV20-1,TGCAGTGCTAGTTTACAGGGGTTTTCCTACGAGCAGTACTTC,CSASLQGFSYEQYF
many,TRBJ1-1,.,TRBV20-1,TGCAGTGCTAGCGTGACAGCGAACACTGAAGCTTTCTTT,CSASVTANTEAFF
.,TRBJ2-7,.,TRBV12-3/TRBV12-4,TGTGCCAGCAGATCCGGGACAACCTACGAGCAGTACTTC,CASRSGTTYEQYF
.,TRBJ1-1,.,TRBV5-6,TGTGCCAGCAGCTTGGGTGGCGAGTCGGTGGCTTTCTTT,CASSLGGESVAFF
many,TRBJ2-5,TRBD2,TRBV20-1,TGCAGTGCTCCAACGGGGGGGCAAGAGACCCAGTACTTC,CSAPTGGQETQYF
once,TRBJ2-1,TRBD1,TRBV10-3,TGTGCCAGCCAGACAGGGGCTTCAAACACGACCTACAATGAGCAGTTCTTC,CASQTGASNTTYNEQFF
many,TRBJ2-2,.,TRBV6-5,TGTGCCAGCAGTTACGATGGGACAGGGGAGCTGTTTTTT,CASSYDGTGELFF
many,TRBJ2-5,.,TRBV11-2,TGTGCCAGCAGCTTAACACGGGGGGCAGAGACCCAGTACTTC,CASSLTRGAETQYF
.,TRBJ1-3,TRBD1,TRBV24-1,TGTGCCACCAGTGAAGACAGGGATCGTGGCTACACCATATATTTT,CATSEDRDRGYTIYF
many,TRBJ2-7,TRBD2,TRBV19,TGTGCCAGTACCCGGACTAGCGGGATCTACGAGCAGTACTTC,CASTRTSGIYEQYF
many,TRBJ2-2,.,TRBV29-1,TGCAGCGCCGTCCAGGGGGGTAGCGTAGGCGGGGAGCTGTTTTTT,CSAVQGGSVGGELFF